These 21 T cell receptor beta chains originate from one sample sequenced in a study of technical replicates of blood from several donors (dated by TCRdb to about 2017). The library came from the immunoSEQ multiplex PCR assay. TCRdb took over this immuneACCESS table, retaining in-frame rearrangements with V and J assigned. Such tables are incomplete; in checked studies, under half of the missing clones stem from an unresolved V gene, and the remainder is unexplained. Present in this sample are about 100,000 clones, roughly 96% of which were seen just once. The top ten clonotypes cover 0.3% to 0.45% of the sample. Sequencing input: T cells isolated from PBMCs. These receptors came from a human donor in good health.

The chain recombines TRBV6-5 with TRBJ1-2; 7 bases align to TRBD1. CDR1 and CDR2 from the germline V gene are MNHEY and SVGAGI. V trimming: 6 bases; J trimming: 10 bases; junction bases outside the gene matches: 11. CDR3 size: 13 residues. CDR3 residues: CASSLHTGDDYTF. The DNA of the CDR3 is TGTGCCAGCAGCCTTCATACAGGGGATGACTACACCTTC.

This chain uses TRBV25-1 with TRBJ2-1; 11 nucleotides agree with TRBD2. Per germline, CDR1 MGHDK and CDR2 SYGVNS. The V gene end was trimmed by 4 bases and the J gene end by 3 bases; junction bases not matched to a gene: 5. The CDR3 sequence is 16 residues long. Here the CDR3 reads CASSGQTSGSYNEQFF. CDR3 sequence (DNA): TGTGCCAGCAGTGGGCAAACTAGCGGGAGCTACAATGAGCAGTTCTTC.

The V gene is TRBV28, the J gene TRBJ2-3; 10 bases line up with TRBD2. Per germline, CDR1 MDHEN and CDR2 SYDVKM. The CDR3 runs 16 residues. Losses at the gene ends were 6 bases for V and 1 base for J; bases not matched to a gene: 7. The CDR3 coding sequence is TGTGCCAGCAGCCCATCTCTAGCGGGGGGCACAGATACGCAGTATTTT. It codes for CASSPSLAGGTDTQYF.

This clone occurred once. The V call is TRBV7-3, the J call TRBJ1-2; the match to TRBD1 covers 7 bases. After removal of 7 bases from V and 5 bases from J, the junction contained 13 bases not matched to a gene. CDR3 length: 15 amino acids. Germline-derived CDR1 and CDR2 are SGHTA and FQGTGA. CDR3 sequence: CASTMFLGQLYGYTF. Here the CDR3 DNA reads TGTGCCAGCACCATGTTTTTGGGACAGTTATATGGCTACACCTTC.

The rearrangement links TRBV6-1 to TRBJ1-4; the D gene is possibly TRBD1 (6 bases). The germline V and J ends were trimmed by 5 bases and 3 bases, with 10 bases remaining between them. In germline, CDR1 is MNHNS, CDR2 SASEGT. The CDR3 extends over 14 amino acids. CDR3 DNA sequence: TGTGCCAGCAGTAACAGGGCCTCTAATGAAAAACTGTTTTTT. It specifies CASSNRASNEKLFF.

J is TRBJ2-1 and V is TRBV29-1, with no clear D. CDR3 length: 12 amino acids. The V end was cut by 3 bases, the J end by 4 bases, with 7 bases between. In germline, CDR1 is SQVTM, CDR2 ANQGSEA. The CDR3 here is CSVDSVYNEQFF. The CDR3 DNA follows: TGCAGCGTTGATTCTGTTTACAATGAGCAGTTCTTC.

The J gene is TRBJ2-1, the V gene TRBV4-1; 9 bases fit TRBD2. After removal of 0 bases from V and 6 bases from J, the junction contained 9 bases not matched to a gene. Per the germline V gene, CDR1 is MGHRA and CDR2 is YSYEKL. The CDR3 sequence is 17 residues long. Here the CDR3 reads CASSQDPGREGPNEQFF. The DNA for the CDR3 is TGCGCCAGCAGCCAAGATCCAGGGCGGGAGGGCCCCAATGAGCAGTTCTTC.

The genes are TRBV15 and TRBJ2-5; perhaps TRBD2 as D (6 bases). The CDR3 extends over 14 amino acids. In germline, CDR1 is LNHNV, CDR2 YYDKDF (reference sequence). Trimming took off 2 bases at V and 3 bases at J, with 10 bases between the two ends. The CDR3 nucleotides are TGTGCCACCAGCAGAAGGAGGGCCAAAGAGACCCAGTACTTC. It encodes CATSRRRAKETQYF. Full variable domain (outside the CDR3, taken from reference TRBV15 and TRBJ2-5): DAMVIQNPRYQVTQFGKPVTLSCSQTLNHNVMYWYQQKSSQAPKLLFHYYDKDFNNEADTPDNFQSRRPNTSFCFLDIRSPGLGDTAMYLCATSRRRAKETQYFGPGTRLLVL.

The CDR3 bases are TGCGCCAGCAAAGGGAGCGGTGCCTACAATGAGCAGTTCTTC. It translates to CASKGSGAYNEQFF. The chain has TRBV5-1 and TRBJ2-1; D is perhaps TRBD2 (5 bases). Trimming cost V 6 bases and J 2 bases, with 12 bases left between them. Germline lookup yields CDR1 SGHRS and CDR2 YFSETQ. The CDR3 has 14 residues.

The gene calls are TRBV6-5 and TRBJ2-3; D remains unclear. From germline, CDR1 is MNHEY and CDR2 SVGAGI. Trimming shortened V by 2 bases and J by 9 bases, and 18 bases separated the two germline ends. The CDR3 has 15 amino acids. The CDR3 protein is CASSYGMSALGTQYF. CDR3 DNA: TGTGCCAGCAGTTACGGAATGTCTGCTCTAGGCACGCAGTATTTT.

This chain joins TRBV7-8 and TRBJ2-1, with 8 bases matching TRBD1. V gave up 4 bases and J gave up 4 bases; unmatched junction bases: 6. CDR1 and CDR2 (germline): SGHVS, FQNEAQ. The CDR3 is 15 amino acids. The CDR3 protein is CASSSDGQGYNEQFF. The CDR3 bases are TGTGCCAGCAGCTCAGATGGACAGGGTTACAATGAGCAGTTCTTC. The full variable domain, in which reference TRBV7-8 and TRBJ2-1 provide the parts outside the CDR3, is GAGVSQSPRYKVAKRGQDVALRCDPISGHVSLFWYQQALGQGPEFLTYFQNEAQLDKSGLPSDRFFAERPEGSVSTLKIQRTQQEDSAVYLCASSSDGQGYNEQFFGPGTRLTVL.

Here the CDR3 DNA reads TGTGCCAGCAGTCCATGGACTAGCGCAGATACGCAGTATTTT. Translated, it gives CASSPWTSADTQYF. The chain joins TRBV2 to TRBJ2-3; 9 nucleotides match TRBD2. With 5 bases clipped from V and 4 bases from J, the junction kept 4 bases outside the gene matches. The CDR3 length is 14 residues. Per the germline V gene, CDR1 is SNHLY and CDR2 is FYNNEI.

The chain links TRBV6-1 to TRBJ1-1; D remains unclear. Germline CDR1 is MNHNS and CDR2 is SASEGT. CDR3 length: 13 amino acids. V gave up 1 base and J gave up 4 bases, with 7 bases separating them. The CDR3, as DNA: TGTGCCAGCAGTGAAGACGGTCTCACTGAAGCTTTCTTT. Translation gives CASSEDGLTEAFF.

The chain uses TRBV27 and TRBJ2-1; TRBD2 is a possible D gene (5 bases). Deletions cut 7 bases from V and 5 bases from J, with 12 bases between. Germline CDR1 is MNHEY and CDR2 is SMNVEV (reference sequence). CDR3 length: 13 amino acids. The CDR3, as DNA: TGTGCCAGCATGGCTAGCCTTGACAATGAGCAGTTCTTC. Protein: CASMASLDNEQFF.

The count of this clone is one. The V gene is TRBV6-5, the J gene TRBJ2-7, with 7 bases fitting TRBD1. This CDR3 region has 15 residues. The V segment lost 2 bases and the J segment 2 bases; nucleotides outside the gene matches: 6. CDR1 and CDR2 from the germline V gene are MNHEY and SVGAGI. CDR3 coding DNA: TGTGCCAGCAGTTACGGACCGGGACAGACCTACGAGCAGTACTTC. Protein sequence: CASSYGPGQTYEQYF.

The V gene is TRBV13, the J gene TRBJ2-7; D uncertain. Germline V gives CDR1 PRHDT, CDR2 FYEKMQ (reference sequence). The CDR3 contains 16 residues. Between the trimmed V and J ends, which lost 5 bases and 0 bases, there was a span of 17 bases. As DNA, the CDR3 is TGTGCCAGCAGCCTCTTACAGAATACCTACTCCTACGAGCAGTACTTC. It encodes CASSLLQNTYSYEQYF.

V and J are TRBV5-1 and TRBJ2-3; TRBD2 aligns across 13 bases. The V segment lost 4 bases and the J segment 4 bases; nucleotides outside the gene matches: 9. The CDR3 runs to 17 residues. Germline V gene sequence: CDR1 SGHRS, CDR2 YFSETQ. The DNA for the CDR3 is TGCGCCAGCAGCCTTACAGGACTAGCGGGAGTTCCAGATACGCAGTATTTT. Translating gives CASSLTGLAGVPDTQYF.

CDR3 nucleotides: TGTGCCAGCAGCTTAGGGCAGGGATCTCATGGCTACACCTTC. Residues: CASSLGQGSHGYTF. The rearrangement links TRBV7-8 to TRBJ1-2, with TRBD1 as a possible D gene (5 bases). CDR3 length: 14 amino acids. The V and J ends lost 1 base and 6 bases respectively, with 12 bases between them. The germline gives CDR1 SGHVS, CDR2 FQNEAQ.

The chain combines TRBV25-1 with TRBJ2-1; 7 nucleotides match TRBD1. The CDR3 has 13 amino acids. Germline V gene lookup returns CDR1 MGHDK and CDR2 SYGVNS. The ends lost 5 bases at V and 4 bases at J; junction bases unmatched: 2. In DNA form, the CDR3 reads TGTGCCAGCAGTAGGGGACAGTACAATGAGCAGTTCTTC. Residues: CASSRGQYNEQFF.

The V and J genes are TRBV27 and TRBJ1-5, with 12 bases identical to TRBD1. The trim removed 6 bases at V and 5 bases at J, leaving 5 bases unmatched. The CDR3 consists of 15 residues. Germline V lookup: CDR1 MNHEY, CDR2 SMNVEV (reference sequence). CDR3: CASSPGTGGYQPQHF. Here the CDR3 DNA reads TGTGCCAGCAGCCCCGGGACAGGGGGCTATCAGCCCCAGCATTTT.

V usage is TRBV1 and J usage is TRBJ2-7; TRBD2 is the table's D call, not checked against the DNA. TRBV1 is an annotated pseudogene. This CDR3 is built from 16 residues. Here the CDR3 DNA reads TGCACCAGCAGCCAGCGACTAGCCCCTGGGAGCTACGAGCAGTACTTC. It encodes CTSSQRLAPGSYEQYF.